This is a list of T cell receptor beta chains from one sample in a study of T-cell memory formation after mild COVID-19. TCRdb itself ran the 5' RACE reads through MiXCR, one entry per CDR3 protein. The sample contains under 700,000 distinct CDR3 sequences, approximately 20% of which appear only once. The sample taken for sequencing was PBMCs or a T cell subset sorted from them (not recorded which). The receptor source for this set is an adult woman who had mild COVID-19 (a few samples of this study predate the infection). Cell type and time point are not known. The CDR3 runs from the conserved cysteine through the conserved F or W. The D gene is left open where the match is weak. Size tells how often a clone was seen (once, few, many) or the class of an expanded clone, and some rows leave it out.

D gene | J gene | clone size | V gene | CDR3 DNA | CDR3 protein
TRBD2 | TRBJ2-1 | . | TRBV4-3 | TGCGCCAGCAGCCAAGACTCTAGCGGCAGCTCCTACAATGAGCAGTTCTTC | CASSQDSSGSSYNEQFF
TRBD1 | TRBJ1-1 | many | TRBV5-1 | TGCGCCAGCAGCTGGAAACCAGACAGGGACACTGAAGCTTTCTTT | CASSWKPDRDTEAFF
. | TRBJ2-3 | . | TRBV3-1 | TGTGCCAGCAGCCAAGATTGGGACCCCGTGGGCACAGATACGCAGTATTTT | CASSQDWDPVGTDTQYF
. | TRBJ2-7 | . | TRBV5-6 | TGTGCCAGCAGCTTTCAGGGCGGGAACTACGAGCAGTACTTC | CASSFQGGNYEQYF
. | TRBJ2-3 | few | TRBV6-4 | TGTGCCAGCAGTGACCTGGGGTTAAGGCGAGCTAGCACAGATACGCAGTATTTT | CASSDLGLRRASTDTQYF
. | TRBJ1-1 | few | TRBV30 | TGTGCCTGGAGTTTCGGGGGAGGGAAAACTGAAGCTTTCTTT | CAWSFGGGKTEAFF
. | TRBJ1-1 | few | TRBV4-1 | TGCGCCAGCAGCCAAGAGACAGGCGTGAACACTGAAGCTTTCTTT | CASSQETGVNTEAFF
. | TRBJ1-1 | . | TRBV9 | TGTGCCAGCAGCGTAGAGGGGGGGCCGACCACTGAAGCTTTCTTT | CASSVEGGPTTEAFF
. | TRBJ1-1 | . | TRBV5-1 | TGCGCCAGCACTCCCGGGGGGACGTTTTTTTCTGAAGCTTTCTTT | CASTPGGTFFSEAFF
. | TRBJ1-1 | few | TRBV3-1 | TGTGCCAGCAGCCAAATGGGGGCAGGCACTGAAGCTTTCTTT | CASSQMGAGTEAFF
TRBD1 | TRBJ2-3 | . | TRBV10-3 | TGTGCCATCGGACAGGGACTGATCACAGATACGCAGTATTTT | CAIGQGLITDTQYF
. | TRBJ1-1 | . | TRBV29-1 | TGCAGCGTTGTGGCCAGGTTCAGGGACACTGAAGCTTTCTTT | CSVVARFRDTEAFF
. | TRBJ1-1 | . | TRBV7-2 | TGTGCCAGCAGCTTAAACTGGGTGGGCGCTGAAGCTTTCTTT | CASSLNWVGAEAFF
. | TRBJ2-3 | . | TRBV4-2 | TGTGCCAGCAGCCGATCCCACACAGATACGCAGTATTTT | CASSRSHTDTQYF
. | TRBJ1-1 | . | TRBV5-1 | TGCGCCAGCAGCCCCGACCCGGCGGTAGGCACTGAAGCTTTCTTT | CASSPDPAVGTEAFF
TRBD2 | TRBJ2-7 | many | TRBV12-3/TRBV12-4 | TGTGCCAGCAGTCGGGGACTAGCGGGAGGCGAGCAGTACTTC | CASSRGLAGGEQYF
. | TRBJ2-5 | many | TRBV7-9 | TGTGCCAGCAGCTCGACCGGGACCCAAGAGACCCAGTACTTC | CASSSTGTQETQYF
TRBD2 | TRBJ2-3 | few | TRBV11-2 | TGTGCCAGCAGCCGTAGCGGGAAGAGCACAGATACGCAGTATTTT | CASSRSGKSTDTQYF
. | TRBJ2-1 | few | TRBV5-1 | TGCGCCAGCAGCTTGGGACACGGTTACAATGAGCAGTTCTTC | CASSLGHGYNEQFF
TRBD1 | TRBJ2-3 | few | TRBV7-9 | TGTGCCAGCAGCTCCCAACGACAGGGAGATACGCAGTATTTT | CASSSQRQGDTQYF
. | TRBJ1-2 | few | TRBV12-3/TRBV12-4 | TGTGCCAGCAGTTTAATACAGGTTGGCGACTATGGCTACACCTTC | CASSLIQVGDYGYTF
TRBD1 | TRBJ2-1 | . | TRBV29-1 | TGCAGCGTTGATGGGGTTGGAGGGGACAGGGCGAGCTCCTACAATGAGCAGTTCTTC | CSVDGVGGDRASSYNEQFF
. | TRBJ2-3 | . | TRBV6-6 | TGTGCCAGCAGTTACCCACAAGTAGATACGCAGTATTTT | CASSYPQVDTQYF
. | TRBJ2-5 | few | TRBV3-1 | TGTGCCAGCAGCGGAGCGCGGGAGACCCAGTACTTC | CASSGARETQYF
. | TRBJ2-6 | . | TRBV6-6 | TGTGCCAGCAGATTATTAGGGGTGTCAGGGGCCAACGTCCTGACTTTC | CASRLLGVSGANVLTF
. | TRBJ1-1 | few | TRBV7-9 | TGTGCCAGCAGCTTAGGCGGCTCCTCTTTGGCAGCTTTCTTT | CASSLGGSSLAAFF
. | TRBJ2-1 | . | TRBV12-3/TRBV12-4 | TGTGCCAGCAGTCGCACGGGGGCTTTTAGCAATGAGCAGTTCTTC | CASSRTGAFSNEQFF
TRBD1 | TRBJ1-5 | . | TRBV6-5 | TGTGCCAGCAGTTTTAGGACAGGGTCGCAGCCCCAGCATTTT | CASSFRTGSQPQHF
. | TRBJ2-1 | . | TRBV12-3/TRBV12-4 | TGTGCCAGCGGGCCGGACGACGGCAATGAGCAGTTCTTC | CASGPDDGNEQFF
. | TRBJ2-5 | . | TRBV12-3/TRBV12-4 | TGTGCCAGCAAGCAATCAGGGCGTGAGACCCAGTACTTC | CASKQSGRETQYF
TRBD2 | TRBJ2-5 | . | TRBV7-2 | TGTGCCAGCAGCTTAGTAAGGCTAGCGGGAGATGCGGAGACCCAGTACTTC | CASSLVRLAGDAETQYF